This TCR beta chain comes out of a study of shared clonotypes between healthy human individuals. Study background: The study enrolled a couple of women and three men aged 18 to 49. Each donor's CD8 memory used one plate, CD8 naive two, each CD4 subset three. Study-level results: Clonotype sharing across a few donors was observed for around 5% of naive CD4 clonotypes.

The protocol was immunoSEQ multiplex PCR, while the TCRdb copy is restricted to in-frame clones and leaves out a portion. The data show about 2.1 million clones, about 93% seen once. As for this clone: Its antigen is currently unknown.

This CDR3 is 19 amino acids long. CD8 cells regarded as naive lacked CD45RO, were positively chosen for CCR7, and omitted terminally differentiated effector memory CD45RA+ cells. Among the donors, all were Caucasian adults who lived in Nashville, Tennessee. The sequenced sample was naive CD8+ T cells from PBMCs. V and J are TRBV21-1 and TRBJ2-1; the table's D call, TRBD1, was not checked against the DNA. TRBV21-1 is a pseudogene. The source of this sequence is a man between 18 and 29 years old in good health. Some clones in this sample may be carry-over from other donors' samples. The CDR3 loop reads CASSKYGQGEGGLYNEQFF. CDR3 in DNA: TGTGCCAGCAGCAAGTATGGACAGGGTGAGGGGGGTTTATACAATGAGCAGTTCTTC.